This T cell receptor beta chain derives from a study of OX40 agonist ivuxolimab in advanced cancers. Study details: Prior anti-PD-1, anti-PD-L1 or anti-CTLA-4 therapy did not bar entry, and 40% to 45% had some. Broader study findings: Averaging showed that CD8+ T cells had more expanded clones than CD4+ did. CD4+ and CD8+ blood T cells expanded clonally by week 6 at 0.1 to 3.0 mg/kg. Several nonresponders also turned out to have low normalized T-cell clonal expansion.

Measured with immunoSEQ multiplex PCR; TCRdb has only the in-frame clones, and not every one. Here the sample spans 50,000 to 80,000 clones, roughly 90% being singletons. The CDR3 length is 14 residues. Germline V gene lookup returns CDR1 SGHNT and CDR2 YENEEA. With 0 bases removed from V and 7 bases from J, the gap between germline ends came to 10 bases. About this clone itself: No antigen is known for it.

The clonotype was recovered from an adult with an advanced solid tumor such as melanoma, head and neck, liver or kidney cancer. This sequence joins TRBV11-3 and TRBJ2-1, with D unclear. The sample in question was CD4+ or CD8+ T cells sorted from blood, obtained in a trial of the OX40 agonist ivuxolimab. The CDR3 reads CASSLEQAANEQFF. CDR3 coding DNA: TGTGCCAGCAGCTTAGAGCAAGCAGCTAATGAGCAGTTCTTC. Full variable domain (missing parts from reference TRBV11-3 and TRBJ2-1): EAGVVQSPRYKIIEKKQPVAFWCNPISGHNTLYWYLQNLGQGPELLIRYENEEAVDDSQLPKDRFSAERLKGVDSTLKIQPAELGDSAVYLCASSLEQAANEQFFGPGTRLTVL.